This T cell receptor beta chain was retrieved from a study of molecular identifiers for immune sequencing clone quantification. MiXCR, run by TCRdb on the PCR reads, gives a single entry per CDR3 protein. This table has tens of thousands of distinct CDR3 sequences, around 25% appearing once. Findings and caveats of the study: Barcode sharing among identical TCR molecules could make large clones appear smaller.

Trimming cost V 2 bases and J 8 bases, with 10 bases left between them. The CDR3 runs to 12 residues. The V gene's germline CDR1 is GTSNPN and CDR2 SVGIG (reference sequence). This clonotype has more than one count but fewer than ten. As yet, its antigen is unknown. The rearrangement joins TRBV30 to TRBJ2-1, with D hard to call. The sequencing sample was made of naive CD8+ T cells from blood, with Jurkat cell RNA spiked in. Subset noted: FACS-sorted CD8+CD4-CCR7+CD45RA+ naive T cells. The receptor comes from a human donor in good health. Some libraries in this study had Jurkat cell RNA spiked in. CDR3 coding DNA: TGTGCCTGGAGTCGCCCGGGTGATGAGCAGTTCTTC. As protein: CAWSRPGDEQFF.